This T cell receptor (beta chain) appears in the sequencing data of a study of T cell responses to AZD1222 COVID-19 vaccine. On the study more broadly: It was second doses at about 4 or about 12 weeks that were pooled. General observations from the study: Repertoires were sampled only after the peak T cell response. Among those given AZD1222, only six were seropositive at baseline.

Concerning this clone: Its antigen is currently unknown.

This CDR3 spans 15 amino acids. Germline loops: CDR1 SGHTA, CDR2 FQGNSA. The V end was cut by 6 bases, the J end by 4 bases, with 16 bases between. Profiling relied on immunoSEQ multiplex PCR, and the TCRdb table lists in-frame clones only, not all of them. This sample has under 110,000 clones, with 75% to 90% found just once. The rearrangement joins TRBV7-2 to TRBJ2-1; D is perhaps TRBD2 (6 bases). The input for sequencing was peripheral blood, taken on day 0 of AZD1222 vaccination. The receptor was isolated from an adult in good health. The CDR3 region is CASRSGGTLYNEQFF. CDR3 in DNA: TGTGCCAGCAGGTCCGGCGGGACCCTTTACAATGAGCAGTTCTTC.